Described below is a single T cell receptor (beta chain) sequence and its context. The sample belongs to a study of graft-versus-host responses after intestinal transplantation. Study at large: Recipients were all induced with anti-thymocyte globulin, then given tacrolimus and steroids for two to three years. Study-wide points: Detected in recipient marrow were GvH clones, some of which were first observed in ileum or blood.

CDR1 and CDR2 (germline): SGDLS, YYNGEE. Trimming stripped 3 bases from V and 1 base from J, with 11 bases between. CDR3 length: 14 residues. Labeling with CFSE marked some 200,000 responder cells, which were plated with some 200,000 irradiated, violet-dye-labeled stimulator cells. Sorted cells were CFSE-low CD3+CD4+ or CD3+CD8+ proliferating responders. This table comes from immunoSEQ multiplex PCR, and its TCRdb copy is limited to in-frame clones, with some not included. The sample yields some 10,000 clones, approximately 30% seen once. This chain uses TRBV9 with TRBJ2-7; unclear D gene. Sequences were derived from alloreactive CD4+ T cells from a mixed lymphocyte reaction culture, sampled before intestinal transplant. Described subset: CFSE-low proliferating T cells sorted from approximately six-day pre-transplant mixed lymphocyte reaction (GvH or HvG direction). The TCR comes from a human patient who received an intestinal transplant. The CDR3 DNA reads as TGTGCCAGCAGCGCCTTCCTAGGATCCTACGAGCAGTACTTC. This gives the protein CASSAFLGSYEQYF.